These 20 T cell receptor beta chains were sequenced from one sample in a study of radiotherapy plus CTLA-4 blockade in lung cancer (dated 2018 in TCRdb). Library generation was performed with the immunoSEQ multiplex PCR assay. TCRdb took this table from immuneACCESS and kept in-frame rearrangements with V and J called. Such tables lack part of the clones; where checked against another copy, unresolved V genes explain under half of the gap, and the rest is unexplained. This sample holds roughly 59,000 clones; under 75% were observed only once. Clones ranked in the top ten supply about 8.9% of the sample. This sample comprised peripheral blood, obtained from a patient treated with radiotherapy plus ipilimumab. These receptors originate from a human donor with non-small cell lung cancer whose response to radiotherapy plus ipilimumab could not be evaluated.

This chain links TRBV9 with TRBJ2-3, with D possibly TRBD2 on 7 matching bases. Trimming took off 4 bases at V and 1 base at J, with 13 bases between the two ends. CDR3 length: 15 amino acids. Looked up from germline, CDR1 is SGDLS and CDR2 is YYNGEE. CDR3 loop: CASSTPGGRTDTQYF. The CDR3 DNA is TGTGCCAGCAGCACCCCGGGGGGCCGCACAGATACGCAGTATTTT.

This clone appeared a few times. V and J are TRBV10-1 and TRBJ1-4; the D gene is possibly TRBD1 (6 bases). Germline loops: CDR1 WNHNN, CDR2 SYGVQD (reference sequence). The V end was cut by 5 bases, the J end by 6 bases, with 10 bases between. The CDR3 length is 13 residues. This CDR3 reads CASSPDRHEKLFF. Here the CDR3 DNA reads TGCGCCAGCAGTCCGGACAGACATGAAAAACTGTTTTTT.

This chain connects TRBV9 to TRBJ2-1; 8 bases agree with TRBD2. Per the germline V gene, CDR1 is SGDLS and CDR2 is YYNGEE. V shed 3 bases, J shed 9 bases, and the junction held 11 bases outside the gene matches. This CDR3 region has 15 residues. For the CDR3, the DNA is TGTGCCAGCAGCGGGACTAGCACGATTCGTGGTGAGCAGTTCTTC. It specifies CASSGTSTIRGEQFF.

V usage is TRBV11-2 and J usage is TRBJ1-2, with TRBD1 as a possible D gene (5 bases). Germline V gives CDR1 SGHAT, CDR2 FQNNGV. V lost 4 bases and J lost 4, with 22 bases in between. The CDR3 is 17 residues long. The CDR3 loop is CASSSRTFDHKSYGYTF. As DNA, the CDR3 is TGTGCCAGCAGCTCCCGGACATTCGACCACAAAAGCTATGGCTACACCTTC.

The chain uses TRBV5-1 and TRBJ2-5, with TRBD2 identical over 8 bases. The J call may be incorrect, as the DNA end agrees better with TRBJ2-7. The CDR3 totals 14 residues. CDR1 is SGHRS, CDR2 YFSETQ, per germline. The CDR3 loop is CASSFTSGTYEQYF. The CDR3 DNA follows: TGCGCCAGCAGCTTTACTAGCGGAACCTACGAGCAGTACTTC.

This clone turned up a few times. The V gene is TRBV5-1, the J gene TRBJ2-3; TRBD2 aligns across 9 bases. In germline, CDR1 is SGHRS, CDR2 YFSETQ. The CDR3 is made up of 15 amino acids. V was clipped by 3 bases and J by 6 bases; unmatched bases: 8. DNA for the CDR3: TGCGCCAGCAGCTCCTTAGCGGGAGCAGGGGATACGCAGTATTTT. Translation: CASSSLAGAGDTQYF.

V gene TRBV6-5 combines with J gene TRBJ1-6; D ambiguous. CDR1 and CDR2 from the germline V gene are MNHEY and SVGAGI. V shed 2 bases and J shed 10 bases, with 18 bases lying between them. The CDR3 contains 16 residues. The CDR3 loop reads CASSYRMRPPSSPLHF. The CDR3, as DNA: TGTGCCAGCAGTTACAGGATGCGGCCTCCTTCCTCACCCCTCCACTTT.

This clone appeared once. The chain combines TRBV5-1 with TRBJ2-1; a weak D match, TRBD1 (6 bases). The V and J ends lost 0 bases and 8 bases respectively, with 15 bases between them. Germline V gene sequence: CDR1 SGHRS, CDR2 YFSETQ. CDR3 length: 15 amino acids. Here the CDR3 reads CASSLVLGARDEQFF. The CDR3 nucleotides are TGCGCCAGCAGCTTGGTATTGGGGGCGCGGGATGAGCAGTTCTTC. Together with reference TRBV5-1 and TRBJ2-1, the CDR3 gives the full variable domain: KAGVTQTPRYLIKTRGQQVTLSCSPISGHRSVSWYQQTPGQGLQFLFEYFSETQRNKGNFPGRFSGRQFSNSRSEMNVSTLELGDSALYLCASSLVLGARDEQFFGPGTRLTVL.

This chain uses TRBV4-2 with TRBJ2-7, with 8 bases aligning to TRBD1. Germline V gene data show CDR1 as LGHNA and CDR2 as YNFKEQ. This CDR3 has 15 residues. CDR3 in amino acids: CATASRGAGGNEQYF. The CDR3 region has the DNA TGTGCTACAGCCTCTCGAGGGGCAGGGGGCAACGAGCAGTACTTC.

This chain uses TRBV29-1 with TRBJ2-1; 10 nucleotides agree with TRBD2. The CDR3 is 13 amino acids. Germline assignment: CDR1 SQVTM and CDR2 ANQGSEA. Losses at the gene ends were 7 bases for V and 5 bases for J; bases not matched to a gene: 5. The CDR3 is CSAPGLANNEQFF. CDR3 nucleotide sequence: TGCAGCGCTCCGGGACTAGCGAACAATGAGCAGTTCTTC.

The chain uses TRBV28 and TRBJ2-3; 8 nucleotides align to TRBD1. Germline CDR1 MDHEN, CDR2 SYDVKM. The length of the CDR3 is 16 residues. V dropped 4 bases and J dropped 2; count of bases not matched to a gene: 8. The CDR3 is CASSSRGQVFTDTQYF. CDR3 nucleotide sequence: TGTGCCAGCAGTTCAAGGGGACAGGTGTTCACAGATACGCAGTATTTT.

The chain has TRBV28 and TRBJ1-2; 7 bases match TRBD1. The CDR3 is 16 residues long. CDR1 is MDHEN and CDR2 is SYDVKM in the germline V gene. Germline trimming cut 6 bases from V and 3 bases from J; bases unmatched to any gene: 13. Written as DNA, the CDR3 is TGTGCCAGCAGCACGAACACAGGGGTTGTGTACTATGGCTACACCTTC. It encodes CASSTNTGVVYYGYTF.

V is TRBV9 and J is TRBJ1-2; D gene uncertain. Germline V gives CDR1 SGDLS, CDR2 YYNGEE. V dropped 0 bases and J dropped 3 bases, with 6 bases sitting between them. The CDR3 extends over 13 amino acids. The DNA of the CDR3 is TGTGCCAGCAGCGTAGGGCAGTACTATGGCTACACCTTC. Translation gives CASSVGQYYGYTF.

This chain connects TRBV6-5 to TRBJ2-1; perhaps TRBD1 as D (6 bases). V shed 6 bases and J shed 10 bases, with 19 bases lying between them. The CDR3 spans 14 residues. From germline, CDR1 is MNHEY and CDR2 SVGAGI. The CDR3: CASSSPQGPKEQFF. Written as DNA, the CDR3 is TGTGCCAGCAGCTCCCCACAGGGTCCGAAGGAGCAGTTCTTC.

The chain combines TRBV6-5 with TRBJ2-4; tentative D call: TRBD1 (6 bases). Germline V gene data show CDR1 as MNHEY and CDR2 as SVGAGI. With 4 bases removed from V and 2 bases from J, the gap between germline ends came to 12 bases. The CDR3 totals 15 residues. The CDR3 sequence is CASSSEQGSKNIQYF. The CDR3 DNA follows: TGTGCCAGCAGTTCGGAGCAGGGGTCCAAAAACATTCAGTACTTC.

The rearrangement joins TRBV19 to TRBJ1-2; 7 bases agree with TRBD1. The CDR3 is 13 residues long. Germline values: CDR1 LNHDA, CDR2 SQIVND (reference sequence). The V and J ends lost 7 bases and 4 bases, in that order; junction bases with no gene match: 6. CDR3: CASTPDRTYGYTF. The CDR3 DNA reads TGTGCCAGTACTCCGGACAGGACCTATGGCTACACCTTC.

The chain combines TRBV7-9 with TRBJ1-2; D possibly corresponds to TRBD1 (6 bases). V was clipped by 6 bases and J by 3 bases, with 17 bases between them. Germline CDR1 SEHNR, CDR2 FQNEAQ (reference sequence). The CDR3 runs 15 residues. The CDR3 DNA reads as TGTGCCAGCAGGCCGGGGGGCGCCTCGCACTATGGCTACACCTTC. This gives the protein CASRPGGASHYGYTF.

This rearrangement joins TRBV11-3 to TRBJ2-2; D is ambiguous. This CDR3 is built from 11 residues. Between the trimmed V and J ends, which lost 7 bases and 5 bases, there was a span of 5 bases. Germline V lookup: CDR1 SGHNT, CDR2 YENEEA. The CDR3 sequence: CASTRTGELFF. The CDR3 nucleotides read TGTGCCAGCACACGGACCGGGGAGCTGTTTTTT.

This clone was found a few times. The chain couples TRBV7-3 to TRBJ2-7; D perhaps matches TRBD1 (7 bases). The V end lost 6 bases, the J end lost 6 bases, and 18 bases lay between the germline ends. Germline CDR1 SGHTA, CDR2 FQGTGA. This CDR3 is 14 amino acids long. CDR3 in DNA: TGTGCCAGCAGTGTTGGGGCGCAGGGGGGCGAGCAGTACTTC. Its translation: CASSVGAQGGEQYF.

In the case of this clone: The junction differs from germline at one of its ends, possibly a read error. The CDR3 coding sequence is TGTGCCAGCAGCCCCCGGACCAGCACAGGTACGCAGTATTTT. Amino acids: CASSPRTSTGTQYF. V usage is TRBV9 and J usage is TRBJ2-3; D is possibly TRBD1 (5 bases). CDR3 length: 14 amino acids. CDR1 is SGDLS and CDR2 is YYNGEE in the germline V gene. The full variable domain, completed using reference TRBV9 and TRBJ2-3, is DSGVTQTPKHLITATGQRVTLRCSPRSGDLSVYWYQQSLDQGLQFLIQYYNGEERAKGNILERFSAQQFPDLHSELNLSSLELGDSALYFCASSPRTSTGTQYFGPGTRLTVL.